This T cell receptor (beta chain) was sequenced in a study of T cell responses to AZD1222 COVID-19 vaccine (TCRdb year 2021). Regarding the complete study: AZD1222 recipients given second doses at about 4 weeks or at about 12 weeks were pooled, since spike-specific TCR depth and breadth were not found to differ between the two schedules. A total of approximately 240 trial participants underwent TCR sequencing, of whom around 210 had received two doses of AZD1222 and about 25 had received two doses of the MenACWY control vaccine. Trial participants were enrolled by age into 18-55, 56-69 and 70-plus year subgroups, with around 150, 28 and 57 TCR-sequenced participants respectively.

Findings and caveats that apply to the study as a whole: Conclusions about previously exposed vaccinees are limited, since just 6 or 7 AZD1222 recipients were seropositive for SARS-CoV-2 at baseline. Participants were mostly white British and included more females than males, and it was suggested by the authors that clonal diversity may have been underestimated. After two AZD1222 doses, both the breadth and the depth of spike-specific TCRs were significantly higher than at day 0 and than in MenACWY recipients. In the small 56-69-year group, the increase in depth fell short of significance, most likely because of low power. Because no samples from the day 14 peak response were available, repertoires could be characterized only after the peak T cell response. The vaccine-associated CD4 TCRs covered the entire spike protein, and the dominant responses fell in regions 160-218 and 743-854. Nearly half of unique spike-specific TCRs reportedly recognized epitopes outside regions mutated in the B.1.351 and B.1.1.7 variants.

A single count supports this clone. This receptor's antigen is unknown. Per-base quality was not reported, and no clone a single base away is much larger than it. The CDR3, from cysteine to phenylalanine, totals 16 residues. The DNA shown is the 48-base CDR3, in frame from base 1. The germline V gene (reference sequence) sets CDR1 to DFQATT and CDR2 to SNEGSKA. Trimming leaves V shorter by 3 bases and J shorter by 4 bases, with the junction holding 10 bases beyond the gene matches. The sample's time point label is to be understood as: baseline before first vaccination. Vaccinee samples were obtained from the UK trials COV001 and COV002, which included a single-blind randomized controlled phase 2/3 trial of AZD1222 (ChAdOx1 nCoV-19) in healthy adults. Trial participant PBMC samples were collected at day 0 and day 28 after the second dose for TCRbeta chain sequencing. The CDR3 regions of human TCRbeta chains were analyzed by immunosequencing. Per the source publication's procedure: Repertoire TCRs were matched against a reference library of SARS-CoV-2-specific TCRs generated with the MIRA antigen-specificity platform. Breadth meant the fraction of unique TCRs that were SARS-CoV-2-associated, whereas depth meant the fraction of total T cells that were SARS-CoV-2-associated. Using the MIRA data, each spike-specific TCR was mapped to the spike region that the TCR reacts to and placed in a CD4 or CD8 class. Log10-transformed breadth and depth values were compared by one-way ANOVA with Sidak's multiple comparisons tests. This is the immuneACCESS table as TCRdb keeps it, with only in-frame sequences that have V and J called. A part of the clones is gone; compared with another copy, unresolved V genes explain less than half, and the rest is unexplained. The D gene and trimming were derived from the DNA, and the V and J assignments and clone size from that table. The sample data list 150,000 to 200,000 clones, and roughly nine tenths of these were observed just once. The ten largest make up 2.6% of the sample.

The TCR comes from an adult in good health. The chain was built from TRBV20-1 and TRBJ2-1; 9 bases in the middle match TRBD1. Sequences were derived from peripheral blood, sampled on day 0 of AZD1222 vaccination. The CDR3 loop reads CSASDLQGALYNEQFF. Here is the DNA: TGCAGTGCTAGTGATCTACAGGGGGCGCTTTACAATGAGCAGTTCTTC.